The rows below give T cell receptor beta chains drawn from one sample of a study of shared clonotypes between healthy human individuals. Sequenced by immunoSEQ multiplex PCR; TCRdb stores in-frame clones only, minus some. This sample has some 2,100,000 clones; about 92% occur once, and the top ten carry around 1.7%. The sample taken for sequencing was naive CD8+ T cells from PBMCs. The source is a man aged 18 to 30 in good health. Some clones in this sample may be carry-over from other donors' samples. CDR3s include the opening cysteine and the closing phenylalanine or tryptophan. The D gene is left open where the match is weak. A row's size may be missing; if present it is once, few, many or a size class.

CDR3aa: CASSPLGQGDYGYTF; CDR3nt: TGTGCCAGCAGTCCTTTGGGACAGGGCGACTATGGCTACACCTTC; v_gene: TRBV27; d_gene: TRBD1; j_gene: TRBJ1-2; abundance: .
CDR3aa: CASSIYYPSYNEQFF; CDR3nt: TGTGCCAGTAGTATTTACTATCCCTCCTACAATGAGCAGTTCTTC; v_gene: TRBV19; d_gene: .; j_gene: TRBJ2-1; abundance: once
CDR3aa: CASSLSYSMITYGYTF; CDR3nt: TGTGCCAGCAGTTTATCCTATAGTATGATCACCTATGGCTACACCTTC; v_gene: TRBV27; d_gene: .; j_gene: TRBJ1-2; abundance: .
CDR3aa: CASLDPLLGTDTQYF; CDR3nt: TGCGCCAGCCTCGATCCTCTGTTGGGCACAGATACGCAGTATTTT; v_gene: TRBV10-2; d_gene: .; j_gene: TRBJ2-3; abundance: .
CDR3aa: CASSSRQRPGETQYF; CDR3nt: TGTGCCAGCAGCTCCCGGCAGAGGCCGGGAGAGACCCAGTACTTC; v_gene: TRBV7-9; d_gene: .; j_gene: TRBJ2-5; abundance: .
CDR3aa: CASSLEYSPTGEQYF; CDR3nt: TGTGCCAGCAGCTTAGAATATAGTCCCACGGGCGAGCAGTACTTC; v_gene: TRBV11-2; d_gene: .; j_gene: TRBJ2-7; abundance: .
CDR3aa: CASSSSLAEKETQYF; CDR3nt: TGTGCCAGCAGTTCCTCACTAGCGGAAAAAGAGACCCAGTACTTC; v_gene: TRBV27; d_gene: TRBD2; j_gene: TRBJ2-5; abundance: .
CDR3aa: CASSARTGGTGELFF; CDR3nt: TGTGCCAGCAGCGCCCGGACAGGGGGCACCGGGGAGCTGTTTTTT; v_gene: TRBV9; d_gene: TRBD1; j_gene: TRBJ2-2; abundance: .
CDR3aa: CAWIGTGAFYEQFF; CDR3nt: TGTGCCTGGATAGGGACGGGAGCGTTTTATGAGCAGTTCTTC; v_gene: TRBV30; d_gene: .; j_gene: TRBJ2-1; abundance: .
CDR3aa: CASGGNTIYF; CDR3nt: TGTGCCAGCGGCGGAAACACCATATATTTT; v_gene: TRBV9; d_gene: .; j_gene: TRBJ1-3; abundance: .
CDR3aa: CASSLAGLRSPQHF; CDR3nt: TGTGCCAGCAGTTTAGCGGGACTGCGGTCGCCCCAGCATTTT; v_gene: TRBV28; d_gene: .; j_gene: TRBJ1-5; abundance: .
CDR3aa: CASISRSGNTEAFF; CDR3nt: TGTGCCAGCATTTCTCGGTCCGGGAACACTGAAGCTTTCTTT; v_gene: TRBV27; d_gene: .; j_gene: TRBJ1-1; abundance: .
CDR3aa: CASSVDHYEQYF; CDR3nt: TGTGCCAGCAGCGTGGACCACTACGAGCAGTACTTC; v_gene: TRBV7-9; d_gene: .; j_gene: TRBJ2-7; abundance: .
CDR3aa: CSVVRLAGFSYEQYF; CDR3nt: TGCAGCGTTGTGAGGCTAGCGGGATTCTCCTACGAGCAGTACTTC; v_gene: TRBV29-1; d_gene: TRBD2; j_gene: TRBJ2-7; abundance: .
CDR3aa: CASSLFDSPVGPENEAFF; CDR3nt: TGCGCCAGCAGCTTGTTCGACAGTCCAGTTGGGCCCGAGAATGAAGCTTTCTTT; v_gene: TRBV5-1; d_gene: .; j_gene: TRBJ1-1; abundance: .
CDR3aa: CASSRDRGTGELFF; CDR3nt: TGTGCCAGCAGTCGGGACAGGGGGACCGGGGAGCTGTTTTTT; v_gene: TRBV27; d_gene: TRBD1; j_gene: TRBJ2-2; abundance: .
CDR3aa: CAWAVTGTGEQYF; CDR3nt: TGTGCCTGGGCGGTGACCGGGACGGGGGAGCAGTACTTC; v_gene: TRBV30; d_gene: .; j_gene: TRBJ2-7; abundance: .
CDR3aa: CASSLGGSSNQPQHF; CDR3nt: TGTGCCAGCAGCTTAGGAGGGTCTAGCAATCAGCCCCAGCATTTT; v_gene: TRBV7-9; d_gene: .; j_gene: TRBJ1-5; abundance: .
CDR3aa: CASSYEGEQYF; CDR3nt: TGTGCCAGCAGTTACGAGGGCGAGCAGTACTTC; v_gene: TRBV6-6; d_gene: .; j_gene: TRBJ2-7; abundance: .
CDR3aa: CSARVTYRQYF; CDR3nt: TGCAGTGCTAGAGTTACCTATAGGCAGTACTTC; v_gene: TRBV20-1; d_gene: .; j_gene: TRBJ2-7; abundance: .
CDR3aa: CASSVGQGPAYEQYF; CDR3nt: TGTGCCAGCAGCGTAGGACAGGGGCCCGCCTACGAGCAGTACTTC; v_gene: TRBV9; d_gene: TRBD1; j_gene: TRBJ2-7; abundance: .
CDR3aa: CASSRQNHRPRQGAMNTEAFF; CDR3nt: TGCGCCAGCAGTCGGCAGAATCATCGCCCCAGACAGGGGGCCATGAACACTGAAGCTTTCTTT; v_gene: TRBV23-1; d_gene: TRBD1; j_gene: TRBJ1-1; abundance: .
CDR3aa: CASSFSGVYGYTF; CDR3nt: TGTGCCAGCAGTTTTTCAGGGGTCTATGGCTACACCTTC; v_gene: TRBV27; d_gene: .; j_gene: TRBJ1-2; abundance: .
CDR3aa: CSVVLQGQEGFF; CDR3nt: TGCAGCGTCGTCCTTCAGGGACAGGAAGGATTCTTC; v_gene: TRBV29-1; d_gene: TRBD1; j_gene: TRBJ1-2; abundance: .
CDR3aa: CASSDQTDYEQYF; CDR3nt: TGTGCCAGCTCAGACCAGACTGATTACGAGCAGTACTTC; v_gene: TRBV18; d_gene: .; j_gene: TRBJ2-7; abundance: .
CDR3aa: CASSFGSYYEQYF; CDR3nt: TGTGCCAGCAGCTTCGGCAGCTACTACGAGCAGTACTTC; v_gene: TRBV5-6; d_gene: .; j_gene: TRBJ2-7; abundance: once
CDR3aa: CAWSVTSGRTYNEQFF; CDR3nt: TGTGCCTGGAGTGTAACTAGCGGGAGGACCTACAATGAGCAGTTCTTC; v_gene: TRBV30; d_gene: TRBD2; j_gene: TRBJ2-1; abundance: .
CDR3aa: CASSAEGGVAEKLFF; CDR3nt: TGTGCCAGCAGCGCCGAAGGCGGGGTGGCTGAAAAACTGTTTTTT; v_gene: TRBV9; d_gene: .; j_gene: TRBJ1-4; abundance: .
CDR3aa: CASSEAGQIGYEQYF; CDR3nt: TGTGCCAGCAGTGAAGCTGGGCAGATAGGCTACGAGCAGTACTTC; v_gene: TRBV6-1; d_gene: .; j_gene: TRBJ2-7; abundance: .
CDR3aa: CASSGRIGGHQPQHF; CDR3nt: TGTGCCAGCAGTGGGAGGATCGGTGGCCATCAGCCCCAGCATTTT; v_gene: TRBV2; d_gene: .; j_gene: TRBJ1-5; abundance: .
CDR3aa: CASSPAHSVTLDNEQFF; CDR3nt: TGTGCCAGCAGCCCGGCCCACTCTGTAACGCTCGACAATGAGCAGTTCTTC; v_gene: TRBV28; d_gene: .; j_gene: TRBJ2-1; abundance: .
CDR3aa: CAISESRWGATYGYTF; CDR3nt: TGTGCCATCAGTGAGTCAAGGTGGGGAGCAACCTATGGCTACACCTTC; v_gene: TRBV10-3; d_gene: .; j_gene: TRBJ1-2; abundance: .
CDR3aa: CASGLAGAGELFF; CDR3nt: TGTGCCAGCGGGCTAGCGGGAGCCGGGGAGCTGTTTTTT; v_gene: TRBV28; d_gene: TRBD2; j_gene: TRBJ2-2; abundance: .
CDR3aa: CASMGTGIERELDEQFF; CDR3nt: TGTGCCAGCATGGGGACAGGGATCGAGCGGGAGTTAGATGAGCAGTTCTTC; v_gene: TRBV2; d_gene: .; j_gene: TRBJ2-1; abundance: .
CDR3aa: CASSKLPGQGAYEQYF; CDR3nt: TGTGCCAGCAGTAAGTTACCGGGACAGGGAGCCTACGAGCAGTACTTC; v_gene: TRBV27; d_gene: TRBD1; j_gene: TRBJ2-7; abundance: .